One and the same sample provided the 13 T cell receptor beta chains below, sequenced in a study of Ad26.COV2.S vaccination and SARS-CoV-2 variants. Repertoires were generated with immunoSEQ multiplex PCR, while TCRdb's copy carries only in-frame clones and drops some. Altogether around 300,000 clones are present, about 88% being singletons, with the ten largest covering 6.4%. Regarding treatment: 19 received Ad26.COV2.S at low or high dose, single or two shots; a few received placebo; per-sample allocation not given. Following the first vaccine or placebo injection, samples were taken on day 63. The sequencing used peripheral blood, collected in a trial of Ad26.COV2.S vaccine versus placebo. The receptors come from a person between 18 and 59 years old who received the Ad26.COV2.S COVID-19 vaccine or a placebo.

This clone was observed a handful of times. The chain employs TRBV7-8 and TRBJ1-3, with D possibly TRBD1 on 5 matching bases. Germline V gives CDR1 SGHVS, CDR2 FQNEAQ. V gave up 1 base and J gave up 0 bases, with 10 bases separating them. The CDR3 consists of 16 residues. CDR3 coding DNA: TGTGCCAGCAGCTTAGGGGGGGGGTTCTCTGGAAACACCATATATTTT. This encodes CASSLGGGFSGNTIYF. The variable domain in full, completed from reference TRBV7-8 and TRBJ1-3, reads GAGVSQSPRYKVAKRGQDVALRCDPISGHVSLFWYQQALGQGPEFLTYFQNEAQLDKSGLPSDRFFAERPEGSVSTLKIQRTQQEDSAVYLCASSLGGGFSGNTIYFGEGSWLTVV.

The V and J genes are TRBV13 and TRBJ2-2, with D unresolved. This CDR3 is 12 amino acids long. In germline, CDR1 is PRHDT, CDR2 FYEKMQ (reference sequence). Trimming left V 4 bases short and J 8 bases short, with 8 bases between. CDR3 sequence (DNA): TGTGCCAGCAGCTCAGGAGTGGGGGAGCTGTTTTTT. The encoded protein is CASSSGVGELFF.

This chain links TRBV7-9 with TRBJ2-3; D is ambiguous. The V end lost 6 bases, the J end lost 2 bases, and 27 bases lay between the germline ends. CDR3 length: 19 amino acids. Germline lookup yields CDR1 SEHNR and CDR2 FQNEAQ (reference sequence). Here the CDR3 reads CASSSRSQKEVLYTDTQYF. Here the CDR3 DNA reads TGTGCCAGCAGTTCCCGGTCCCAGAAAGAGGTTTTGTACACAGATACGCAGTATTTT.

This clone was found once. The chain uses TRBV19 and TRBJ1-2; no firm D call. This CDR3 is 11 amino acids long. Trimming removed 8 bases at V and 8 bases at J, with 12 bases between. CDR1 and CDR2 (germline): LNHDA, SQIVND (reference sequence). The CDR3 region has the DNA TGTGCCAGTCGTGCGGGGTTCGGCTACACCTTC. Protein product: CASRAGFGYTF.

The chain couples TRBV5-1 to TRBJ2-2, with 9 bases matching TRBD1. CDR3 length: 17 amino acids. Germline CDR1 reads SGHRS; CDR2 reads YFSETQ. V dropped 3 bases and J dropped 4; count of bases not matched to a gene: 10. The CDR3 reads CASSSRKTGGGTGELFF. The CDR3, as DNA: TGCGCCAGCAGCTCCCGAAAGACAGGGGGTGGCACCGGGGAGCTGTTTTTT.

Here the CDR3 reads CASSQRTGRSTNEKLFF. The CDR3 DNA reads TGTGCCAGCAGCCAAAGGACAGGGCGTTCAACTAATGAAAAACTGTTTTTT. The chain has TRBV3-1 (or the pseudogene TRBV3-2) and TRBJ1-4; 8 positions match TRBD1. Unmatched junction bases numbered 5, after V lost 2 bases and J lost 0 bases. Germline CDR1 LGHDT, CDR2 YNNKEL (reference sequence). CDR3 size: 17 residues.

The rearrangement joins TRBV6-4 to TRBJ1-1, with D maybe TRBD1 (5 bases). Trimming pared 5 bases from V and 5 bases from J, leaving 12 bases between. Germline CDR1 is MRHNA and CDR2 is SNTAGT. The CDR3 totals 13 residues. The CDR3 is CASSRERQTEAFF. The CDR3 DNA reads TGTGCCAGCAGTCGAGAGCGACAGACTGAAGCTTTCTTT.

Points on this clone: A junction end diverges from the germline sequence, so it may reflect a read error. J is TRBJ2-2 and V is TRBV18; no clear D gene. Germline assignment: CDR1 KGHSH and CDR2 LQKENI. The CDR3 length is 15 residues. The DNA for the CDR3 is TGTGCCAGCTCACCCGTAGGGCCGAATACCGGGGAGCTGTTTTTT. This gives the protein CASSPVGPNTGELFF. Variable domain in full (rest from reference TRBV18 and TRBJ2-2): NAGVMQNPRHLVRRRGQEARLRCSPMKGHSHVYWYRQLPEEGLKFMVYLQKENIIDESGMPKERFSAEFPKEGPSILRIQQVVRGDSAAYFCASSPVGPNTGELFFGEGSRLTVL.

J is TRBJ2-2 and V is TRBV7-8, with 13 bases fitting TRBD2. V was pared by 4 bases and J by 5 bases, with 7 bases of the junction left unmatched. Germline V gives CDR1 SGHVS, CDR2 FQNEAQ. The CDR3 contains 17 residues. Here the CDR3 reads CASSSRLAGGVTGELFF. The CDR3 coding sequence is TGTGCCAGCAGCTCCAGACTAGCGGGAGGAGTAACCGGGGAGCTGTTTTTT.

This sequence joins TRBV19 and TRBJ1-3; maybe TRBD1 (5 bases). The CDR3 extends over 17 amino acids. Deletions cut 2 bases from V and 0 bases from J, with 14 bases between. The germline CDR1 and CDR2 sequences are LNHDA and SQIVND (reference sequence). CDR3 in amino acids: CASSINYGQSSGNTIYF. CDR3 DNA: TGTGCCAGTAGTATAAATTACGGACAAAGCTCTGGAAACACCATATATTTT. The entire variable domain, with the rest obtained from reference TRBV19 and TRBJ1-3, is as follows: DGGITQSPKYLFRKEGQNVTLSCEQNLNHDAMYWYRQDPGQGLRLIYYSQIVNDFQKGDIAEGYSVSREKKESFPLTVTSAQKNPTAFYLCASSINYGQSSGNTIYFGEGSWLTVV.

Notes on this clone: The junction differs from germline at one of its ends, possibly a read error. V and J are TRBV18 and TRBJ2-3; 15 bases agree with TRBD2. The CDR3 has 17 amino acids. Germline V gene lookup returns CDR1 KGHSH and CDR2 LQKENI. The CDR3 is CASSPGLAGGRADTQYF. The CDR3 bases are TGTGCCAGTTCACCGGGACTAGCGGGGGGACGGGCAGATACGCAGTATTTT. Filled out from reference TRBV18 and TRBJ2-3, the complete variable domain reads NAGVMQNPRHLVRRRGQEARLRCSPMKGHSHVYWYRQLPEEGLKFMVYLQKENIIDESGMPKERFSAEFPKEGPSILRIQQVVRGDSAAYFCASSPGLAGGRADTQYFGPGTRLTVL.

The chain employs TRBV6-5 and TRBJ2-7; D uncertain. This CDR3 has 14 residues. Trimming left V 4 bases short and J 0 bases short, with 10 bases between. The germline CDR1 and CDR2 sequences are MNHEY and SVGAGI. This chain's CDR3 is CASSSDTDSYEQYF. DNA for the CDR3: TGTGCCAGCAGTTCCGACACCGACTCCTACGAGCAGTACTTC.

The chain links TRBV30 to TRBJ1-2, with TRBD1 as a possible D gene (5 bases). Between the trimmed V and J ends, which lost 0 bases and 10 bases, there was a span of 12 bases. The CDR3 consists of 12 residues. Germline CDR1 and CDR2: GTSNPN and SVGIG (reference sequence). CDR3 amino acids: CAWSVIGDSYTF. DNA of the CDR3: TGTGCCTGGAGTGTAATAGGGGACTCCTACACCTTC.